The clone carrying this T cell receptor (beta chain) was found a few times. The CDR3 has 16 residues. V was pared by 3 bases and J by 3 bases, with 7 bases of the junction left unmatched. The germline V gene has CDR1 LNHDA and CDR2 SQIVND (reference sequence). This record belongs to a study of T-cell reconstitution after alpha-beta-depleted transplantation in children. The TCRbeta library incorporated unique molecular identifiers. Via MiXCR, TCRdb re-called the PCR reads, giving one row per CDR3 protein. This sample carries around 700,000 distinct CDR3 sequences, about an eighth of them seen once, and the ten largest clones take around 0.8%.

Sample: PBMCs, taken before TCRalphabeta/CD19-depleted stem cell transplant. The TCR comes from a girl aged 2-9 years with congenital amegakaryocytic thrombocytopenia, due to receive a stem cell transplant. This rearrangement joins TRBV19 to TRBJ1-5; 8 nucleotides match TRBD1. The CDR3 DNA reads TGTGCCAGTAGTATTCCCGGGACAGGATCCAATCAGCCCCAGCATTTT. Its protein is CASSIPGTGSNQPQHF.